This TCR beta chain originates from a study of blood T cells in healthy people across ages. At least ten counts were recorded for this clonotype. What it binds is not known. General observations from the study: Naive CD4+ cells and diversity were both higher in long-lived donors than in aged donors.

The use of a sample-barcoded 5' primer and a J-beta primer mix characterized a second PCR of roughly 7 to 12 cycles. The template-switch adaptor, which had 12 random nucleotides, put a tag on each cDNA molecule. TCRdb re-analysed the 5' RACE reads in MiXCR, keeping a single row per CDR3 protein. Among about 650,000 distinct CDR3 sequences listed, about 34% were seen once. The sample taken for sequencing was blood. This sequence originates from a woman aged 80 or older in good health.

The CDR3 is CASSPGGGTEQFF. CDR3 in DNA: TGTGCCAGCAGCCCCGGGGGTGGTACTGAGCAGTTCTTC. The chain joins TRBV3-1 to TRBJ2-1, with TRBD2 as a possible D gene (6 bases). Per germline, CDR1 LGHDT and CDR2 YNNKEL (reference sequence). This CDR3 region has 13 residues. Deletions cut 4 bases from V and 9 bases from J, with 13 bases between.